There are a few counts of the clone carrying this T cell receptor (beta chain). Its antigen is unknown. This CDR3 spans 14 amino acids. The germline V and J ends were trimmed by 0 bases and 4 bases, with 7 bases remaining between them. CDR1 and CDR2 (germline): SGHDT, YYEEEE. These data are taken from a study of T cell responses to AZD1222 COVID-19 vaccine. Findings and limits, study-wide: At 160-218 and 743-854, vaccine-associated CD4 TCRs were dominant, and they spanned spike. Two AZD1222 administrations were followed by greater Spike-specific TCR breadth and depth. The study sampled repertoires only after the peak T cell response. Clonal diversity was possibly underestimated, and the donors were mostly white British, with more females.

Clones were sequenced by immunoSEQ multiplex PCR, and TCRdb holds only the in-frame ones, with some missing. The sample yields 150,000 to 200,000 clones, less than 95% seen once. Sequenced material: peripheral blood, taken 28 days after the second AZD1222 dose. This receptor was identified in an adult who received the AZD1222 COVID-19 vaccine. V usage is TRBV5-6 and J usage is TRBJ2-2, with a possible D match to TRBD2 (5 bases). Here the CDR3 DNA reads TGTGCCAGCAGCTTGGGCGCGGGCACCGGGGAGCTGTTTTTT. Translating gives CASSLGAGTGELFF.